The 22 T cell receptor beta chains below all came from one sample that was sequenced in a study of post-analysis software for immune sequencing data. Study-level findings and limits: Four or five TRBV segments were significantly more frequent in patients than in controls. TRBV5-6, TRBV5-1 and TRBV20-1 were among these segments.

Sequencing libraries made from TCR beta cDNA carried unique molecular identifiers. TCRdb re-derived calls from the PCR reads in MiXCR, one entry per CDR3 protein. The top ten hold more than 0.45% of the sample, which has fewer than 850,000 distinct CDR3 sequences, roughly 30% seen once. Which antigens these TCRs recognize remains unknown. Sequencing was carried out using blood. The source of these receptors is a girl between 5 and 17 years old with multiple sclerosis.

This chain uses TRBV20-1 with TRBJ2-1; 7 bases agree with TRBD2. TRBJ2-7 matches the DNA end more closely, so the J call is doubtful. CDR3 length: 14 residues. Per germline, CDR1 DFQATT and CDR2 SNEGSKA (reference sequence). In DNA form, the CDR3 reads TGCAGTGCTAGTCGTCTAGCGGTGTACAATGAGCAGTACTTC. This translates into CSASRLAVYNEQYF.

This clonotype was seen only a few times. The gene calls are TRBV7-2 and TRBJ2-7; TRBD2 aligns across 8 bases. The V and J ends lost 5 bases and 4 bases, in that order; junction bases with no gene match: 7. This CDR3 region has 14 residues. The germline V gene has CDR1 SGHTA and CDR2 FQGNSA. The CDR3 nucleotides read TGTGCCAGCAGCCCCGGGGGGGTTGGATACGAGCAGTACTTC. This translates into CASSPGGVGYEQYF.

This clonotype was counted between two and nine times. V and J are TRBV12-5 and TRBJ2-3; TRBD1 matches at 10 bases. V dropped 6 bases and J dropped 7; count of bases not matched to a gene: 7. Per germline, CDR1 LGHNT and CDR2 FRNRAP. The CDR3 totals 14 residues. CDR3 residues: CASGYGQGGYTQYF. DNA of the CDR3: TGTGCTAGTGGCTATGGACAGGGGGGGTATACGCAGTATTTT. Full variable domain (outside the CDR3, taken from reference TRBV12-5 and TRBJ2-3): DARVTQTPRHKVTEMGQEVTMRCQPILGHNTVFWYRQTMMQGLELLAYFRNRAPLDDSGMPKDRFSAEMPDATLATLKIQPSEPRDSAVYFCASGYGQGGYTQYFGPGTRLTVL.

The chain employs TRBV29-1 and TRBJ2-5, with D unclear. This CDR3 is built from 10 residues. V dropped 6 bases and J dropped 7 bases, with 9 bases sitting between them. CDR1 and CDR2 from the germline V gene are SQVTM and ANQGSEA. The DNA of the CDR3 is TGCAGCGTCGTCCTGGGGACCCAGTACTTC. Amino acids: CSVVLGTQYF.

CDR3 residues: CASSQTEAYGYTF. CDR3 coding DNA: TGCGCCAGCAGCCAAACAGAAGCCTATGGCTACACCTTC. V usage is TRBV4-3 and J usage is TRBJ1-2; unclear D gene. The V gene's germline CDR1 is LGHNA and CDR2 YSLEER. The CDR3 runs 13 residues. V lost 2 bases and J 4 bases, leaving 8 bases between the germline ends.

This clonotype has more than one count but fewer than ten. The chain uses TRBV7-9 and TRBJ1-2; D is unresolved. This CDR3 contains 11 residues. Germline V gene lookup returns CDR1 SEHNR and CDR2 FQNEAQ (reference sequence). V dropped 4 bases and J dropped 4 bases, with 4 bases sitting between them. In DNA form, the CDR3 reads TGTGCCAGCAGCTGGGCCTATGGCTACACCTTC. This encodes CASSWAYGYTF.

CDR3 amino acids: CASSQVGAYEQYF. The CDR3 region has the DNA TGTGCCAGCAGCCAGGTGGGAGCCTACGAGCAGTACTTC. The chain recombines TRBV3-1 with TRBJ2-7; tentatively, D is TRBD2 (5 bases). This CDR3 comprises 13 residues. CDR1 is LGHDT and CDR2 is YNNKEL in the germline V gene (reference sequence). Trimming took 3 bases from V and 2 from J, leaving 8 bases between them.

The chain joins TRBV6-1 to TRBJ2-4; D not resolved. TRBJ2-7 matches the DNA end more closely, so the J call is doubtful. Germline V gene data show CDR1 as MNHNS and CDR2 as SASEGT. This CDR3 region has 11 residues. CDR3 bases: TGTGCCAGCGGGGTAGTATACGAGCAGTACTTC. Translated: CASGVVYEQYF.

The chain is built from TRBV27 and TRBJ2-7; TRBD2 matches at 11 bases. CDR1 and CDR2 (germline): MNHEY, SMNVEV (reference sequence). The CDR3 runs 14 residues. The ends lost 6 bases at V and 2 bases at J; junction bases unmatched: 3. The CDR3 reads CASSKLAGAYEQYF. The CDR3 DNA follows: TGTGCCAGCAGCAAACTAGCGGGAGCCTACGAGCAGTACTTC.

In its sample, this clonotype was seen many times. The J gene is TRBJ2-5, the V gene TRBV12-3 or TRBV12-4; 9 bases align to TRBD2. CDR3 length equals 18 residues. V lost 6 bases, J lost 0 bases, and 14 bases stayed unmatched. CDR3 sequence (DNA): TGTGCCAGCAGGGGGGGGACGGATCTAGCGGGGAACCAAGAGACCCAGTACTTC. It specifies CASRGGTDLAGNQETQYF.

The chain recombines TRBV3-1 with TRBJ2-1, with TRBD2 matching 7 bases. Germline CDR1 is LGHDT and CDR2 is YNNKEL (reference sequence). The V segment lost 0 bases and the J segment 8 bases; nucleotides outside the gene matches: 4. The CDR3 has 14 amino acids. CDR3 nucleotides: TGTGCCAGCAGCCAAGATCCAACTAGCGATGAGCAGTTCTTC. Translation: CASSQDPTSDEQFF.

Only a few counts were recorded for this clonotype. This chain connects TRBV7-2 to TRBJ2-7; 10 positions match TRBD2. The length of the CDR3 is 15 residues. J gave up 3 bases and V 1 base, and 3 bases lay outside the gene matches. CDR1 is SGHTA and CDR2 is FQGNSA in the germline V gene. The CDR3: CASSLEVAGGYEQYF. The CDR3, as DNA: TGTGCCAGCAGCTTAGAGGTAGCGGGGGGCTACGAGCAGTACTTC.

This clonotype was seen more than once but under ten times. The gene calls are TRBV7-8 and TRBJ2-2; TRBD2 is a possible D gene (8 bases). Trimming removed 5 bases from V and 7 bases from J, with 32 bases in between. CDR3 size: 20 residues. In germline, CDR1 is SGHVS, CDR2 FQNEAQ. CDR3 DNA sequence: TGTGCCAGCAGCCCCCCGGAGACAGGGAGGCTAGCGGGTGGGGTCGGGGAGCTGTTTTTT. Translating gives CASSPPETGRLAGGVGELFF. The whole variable domain, filled in from reference TRBV7-8 and TRBJ2-2, reads GAGVSQSPRYKVAKRGQDVALRCDPISGHVSLFWYQQALGQGPEFLTYFQNEAQLDKSGLPSDRFFAERPEGSVSTLKIQRTQQEDSAVYLCASSPPETGRLAGGVGELFFGEGSRLTVL.

Many counts were recorded for this clonotype. The chain employs TRBV29-1 and TRBJ2-1; 10 bases map to TRBD1. Unmatched junction bases numbered 4, after V lost 4 bases and J lost 4 bases. The CDR3 is made up of 14 amino acids. The V gene's germline CDR1 is SQVTM and CDR2 ANQGSEA. The CDR3 spells CSVVGTGDYNEQFF. The DNA for the CDR3 is TGCAGCGTTGTGGGGACAGGGGATTACAATGAGCAGTTCTTC.

This sequence joins TRBV7-2 and TRBJ2-7; possibly TRBD1 for D (6 bases). The CDR3 is made up of 15 amino acids. The V and J ends lost 1 base and 0 bases respectively, with 10 bases between them. CDR1 and CDR2 from the germline V gene are SGHTA and FQGNSA. The CDR3 DNA is TGTGCCAGCAGCTTAGTGCCAGGGGACTCCTACGAGCAGTACTTC. It is translated as CASSLVPGDSYEQYF. The whole variable domain, filled in from reference TRBV7-2 and TRBJ2-7, reads GAGVSQSPSNKVTEKGKDVELRCDPISGHTALYWYRQSLGQGLEFLIYFQGNSAPDKSGLPSDRFSAERTGGSVSTLTIQRTQQEDSAVYLCASSLVPGDSYEQYFGPGTRLTVT.

This clonotype was seen more than once but under ten times. The V and J genes are TRBV4-1 and TRBJ1-1, with D possibly matching TRBD1 (6 bases). V lost 1 base and J 11 bases, leaving 14 bases between the germline ends. CDR3 length equals 13 residues. Germline V gene sequence: CDR1 MGHRA, CDR2 YSYEKL. CDR3 sequence reads: CASSQVWGPEAFF. The CDR3 nucleotides are TGCGCCAGCAGCCAAGTCTGGGGGCCCGAGGCTTTCTTT.

The chain employs TRBV27 and TRBJ2-1; the D gene could be TRBD1 or TRBD2 (6 bases each). There are 14 residues in the CDR3. Trimming removed 1 base from V and 6 bases from J, with 10 bases in between. Per the germline V gene, CDR1 is MNHEY and CDR2 is SMNVEV (reference sequence). The CDR3 bases are TGTGCCAGCAGTTTATTAGGGGGAGGCAATGAGCAGTTCTTC. Translating gives CASSLLGGGNEQFF.

The chain has TRBV28 and TRBJ1-2; D not resolved. The CDR3 is 12 amino acids. Germline V gives CDR1 MDHEN, CDR2 SYDVKM. The germline V and J ends were trimmed by 6 bases and 4 bases, with 9 bases remaining between them. The CDR3: CASRTGIYGYTF. As DNA, the CDR3 is TGTGCCAGCAGGACGGGGATCTATGGCTACACCTTC.

Ten or more counts support this clonotype. The chain couples TRBV29-1 to TRBJ2-1; 9 positions agree with TRBD1. This CDR3 comprises 14 residues. Germline loops: CDR1 SQVTM, CDR2 ANQGSEA. J was trimmed by 2 bases and V by 6 bases; bases with no gene match: 5. The CDR3 DNA follows: TGCAGCGTGGGCCGGGACAGGGCCTACAATGAGCAGTTCTTC. Translation: CSVGRDRAYNEQFF.

This clonotype has more than one count but fewer than ten. The chain carries TRBV7-2 and TRBJ2-7; D might be TRBD1 (5 bases). This CDR3 has 13 residues. V was pared by 3 bases and J by 7 bases, with 13 bases between. Germline V gives CDR1 SGHTA, CDR2 FQGNSA. The CDR3 region is CASSLTRAGEQYF. The CDR3 DNA reads as TGTGCCAGCAGCTTGACCAGGGCCGGTGAGCAGTACTTC.

The V gene is TRBV5-1, the J gene TRBJ1-1; D gene ambiguous. Germline values: CDR1 SGHRS, CDR2 YFSETQ. Trimming removed 4 bases at V and 8 bases at J, with 12 bases between. CDR3 length: 12 amino acids. This CDR3 is CASSPSGGEAFF. CDR3 nucleotide sequence: TGCGCCAGCAGCCCATCGGGCGGGGAAGCTTTCTTT.

The chain is built from TRBV20-1 and TRBJ2-1; D not resolved. V lost 5 bases and J lost 0, with 14 bases in between. Germline assignment: CDR1 DFQATT and CDR2 SNEGSKA (reference sequence). The CDR3 covers 15 residues. The CDR3 nucleotides read TGCAGTGCTGGTACTGGGCTTTACTCCTACAATGAGCAGTTCTTC. Protein product: CSAGTGLYSYNEQFF.